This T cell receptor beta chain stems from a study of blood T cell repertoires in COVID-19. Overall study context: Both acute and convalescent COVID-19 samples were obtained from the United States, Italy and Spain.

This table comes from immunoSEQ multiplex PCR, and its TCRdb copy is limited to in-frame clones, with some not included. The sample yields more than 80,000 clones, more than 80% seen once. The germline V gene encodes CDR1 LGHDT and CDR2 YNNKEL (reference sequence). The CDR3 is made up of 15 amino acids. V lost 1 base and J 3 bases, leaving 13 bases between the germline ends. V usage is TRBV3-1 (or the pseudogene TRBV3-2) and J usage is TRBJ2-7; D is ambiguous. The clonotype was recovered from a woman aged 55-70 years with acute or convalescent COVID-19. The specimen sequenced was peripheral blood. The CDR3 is CASSQGSGAYYEQYF. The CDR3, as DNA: TGTGCCAGCAGCCAAGGGTCCGGAGCTTACTACGAGCAGTACTTC.